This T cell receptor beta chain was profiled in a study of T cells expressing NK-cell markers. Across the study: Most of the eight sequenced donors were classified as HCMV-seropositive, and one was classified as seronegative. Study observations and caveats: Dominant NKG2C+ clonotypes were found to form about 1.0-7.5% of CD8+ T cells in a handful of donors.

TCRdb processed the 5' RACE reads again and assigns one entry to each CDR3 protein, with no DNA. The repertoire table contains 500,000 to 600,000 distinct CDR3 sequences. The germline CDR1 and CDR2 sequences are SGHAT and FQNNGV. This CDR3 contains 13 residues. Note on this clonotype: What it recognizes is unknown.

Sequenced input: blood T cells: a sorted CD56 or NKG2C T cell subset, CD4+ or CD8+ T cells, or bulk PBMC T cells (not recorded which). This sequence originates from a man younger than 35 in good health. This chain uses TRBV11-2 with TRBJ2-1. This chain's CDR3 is CASTQIPINEQFF.